This T cell receptor (beta chain) was documented in a study of blood T cell repertoires in COVID-19. About the study: Sample material is recorded as cDNA or gDNA derived from T cells, B-cell-depleted T cells, or PBMCs.

Original methodology: How many nucleated cells were present was estimated from reference gene primer amplification. Sequencing used immunoSEQ multiplex PCR; TCRdb keeps in-frame clones, though not all of them. The D gene and trimming were derived from the DNA, and the V and J assignments and clone size from that table. The repertoire holds approximately 270,000 clones, with approximately 83% as singletons. V was pared by 5 bases and J by 6 bases, with 16 bases between. The CDR3 is 15 amino acids. Germline CDR1 and CDR2: ENHRY and SYGVKD. The sequence was obtained from a woman aged 30 to 39 who had recovered from COVID-19. This chain joins TRBV10-3 and TRBJ2-2; D may be TRBD1 (6 bases). The sequencing sample was made of PBMCs or T cells enriched from blood (not recorded which). The CDR3 reads CAISWTAGAPGELFF. CDR3 nucleotide sequence: TGTGCCATCAGTTGGACTGCAGGGGCACCCGGGGAGCTGTTTTTT.